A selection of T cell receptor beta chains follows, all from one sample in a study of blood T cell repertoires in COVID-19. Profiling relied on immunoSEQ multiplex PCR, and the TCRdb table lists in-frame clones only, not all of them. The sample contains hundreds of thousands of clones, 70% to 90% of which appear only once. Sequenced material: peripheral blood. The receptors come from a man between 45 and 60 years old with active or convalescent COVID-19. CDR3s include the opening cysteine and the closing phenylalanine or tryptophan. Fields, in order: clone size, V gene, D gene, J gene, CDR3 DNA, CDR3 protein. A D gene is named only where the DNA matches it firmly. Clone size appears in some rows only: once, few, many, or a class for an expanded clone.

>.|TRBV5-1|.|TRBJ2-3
TGCGCCAGCAGACAGGGCAATGTGGCGGTCACAGATACGCAGTATTTT
CASRQGNVAVTDTQYF
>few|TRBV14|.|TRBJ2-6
TGTGCCAGCAGCCAAGTCAGGCACAGCTCTGGGGCCAACGTCCTGACTTTC
CASSQVRHSSGANVLTF
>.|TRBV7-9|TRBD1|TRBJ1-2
TGTGCCAGCAGCTTCACGGCGGCAGGGGGGCCCTATGGCTACACCTTC
CASSFTAAGGPYGYTF
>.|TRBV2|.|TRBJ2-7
TGTGCCAGCAGTTATCGGACAGAGGGCTACGAGCAGTACTTC
CASSYRTEGYEQYF
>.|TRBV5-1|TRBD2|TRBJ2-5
TGCGCCAGCAGCTTCGGGGGGGCCCAGACCCAGTACTTC
CASSFGGAQTQYF
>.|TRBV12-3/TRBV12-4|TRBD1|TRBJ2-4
TGTGCCAGCAGCCCCGACAGGGTCGGCATTCAGTACTTC
CASSPDRVGIQYF
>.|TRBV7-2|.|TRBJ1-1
TGTGCCAGCAGCTTAGGGCAGGGCTTGGGGAACACTGAAGCTTTCTTT
CASSLGQGLGNTEAFF
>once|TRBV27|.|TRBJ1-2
TGTGCCAGCAGTTTTGAACAGGGTTATGGCTACACCTTC
CASSFEQGYGYTF
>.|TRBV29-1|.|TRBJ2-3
TGCAGCGTTGAATGGCCCGTCGGGACAGATACGCAGTATTTT
CSVEWPVGTDTQYF
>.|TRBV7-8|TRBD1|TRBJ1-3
TGTGCCAGCAGCTTACGGGACAGCGGAAACACCATATATTTT
CASSLRDSGNTIYF
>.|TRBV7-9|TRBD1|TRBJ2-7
TGTGCCAGCAGCCGAGACAGGGGAAGAACCTACGAGCAGTACTTC
CASSRDRGRTYEQYF
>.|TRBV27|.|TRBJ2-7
TGTGCCAGCAGTTTATCTGGCGGGGAGCAGTACTTC
CASSLSGGEQYF
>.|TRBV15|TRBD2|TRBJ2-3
TGTGCCACCAGCAGGAGGGGCAGCGGGAGCATAGATACGCAGTATTTT
CATSRRGSGSIDTQYF
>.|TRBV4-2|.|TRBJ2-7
TGTGCCAGCAGCCAAGGGAGCGGCTCCTACGAGCAGTACTTC
CASSQGSGSYEQYF
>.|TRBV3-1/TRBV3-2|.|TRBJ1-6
TGTGCCAGCAGCCCGGCCGGGGGATCACCCCTCCACTTT
CASSPAGGSPLHF
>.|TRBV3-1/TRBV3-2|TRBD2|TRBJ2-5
TGTGCCAGCAGCCTAGAGTGGGGCGGGAGTCTGCGGACCCAGTACTTC
CASSLEWGGSLRTQYF
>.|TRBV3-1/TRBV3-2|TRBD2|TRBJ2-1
TGTGCCAGCAGCCTCGTTCTAGCGGGAGGGCCTGGCGACAATGAGCAGTTCTTC
CASSLVLAGGPGDNEQFF
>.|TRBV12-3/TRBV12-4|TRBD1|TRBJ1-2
TGTGCCAGCAGGACAGGGGTTTATGGCTACACCTTC
CASRTGVYGYTF
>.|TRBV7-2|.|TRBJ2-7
TGTGCCAGCAGCGGCTGGAGCTCCTACGAGCAGTACTTC
CASSGWSSYEQYF
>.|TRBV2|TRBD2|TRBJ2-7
TGTGCCAGCAGGGCCGGGAGGGCCTACGAGCAGTACTTC
CASRAGRAYEQYF
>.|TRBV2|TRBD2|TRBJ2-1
TGTGCCGCGAGCCCAGGACTAGCGGGACATAATGAGCAGTTCTTC
CAASPGLAGHNEQFF
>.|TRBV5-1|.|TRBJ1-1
TGCGCCAGCAGCTTGGTCTCCCGGGACACTGAAGCTTTCTTT
CASSLVSRDTEAFF
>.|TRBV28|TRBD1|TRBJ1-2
TGTGCCAGCAGTTTAGAGGGGGCGCGGGGCTACACCTTC
CASSLEGARGYTF
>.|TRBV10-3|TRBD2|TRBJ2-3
TGTGCCATCAGCTCGGGACTAGCGGGAGATCGCACAGATACGCAGTATTTT
CAISSGLAGDRTDTQYF
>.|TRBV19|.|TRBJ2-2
TGTGCCAGTAGTATACAGGGGAACACCGGGGAGCTGTTTTTT
CASSIQGNTGELFF
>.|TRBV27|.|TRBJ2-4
TGTGCCAGCGGGACACCTCTAGCCAAAAACATTCAGTACTTC
CASGTPLAKNIQYF
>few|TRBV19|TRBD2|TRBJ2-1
TGTGCCAGTAGTATCGACCCAGCGGGAGGCTTCTACAATGAGCAGTTCTTC
CASSIDPAGGFYNEQFF
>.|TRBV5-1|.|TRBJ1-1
TGCGCCAGCAGCTTGGGAGGACAGTCAGGGGCTATGAACACTGAAGCTTTCTTT
CASSLGGQSGAMNTEAFF
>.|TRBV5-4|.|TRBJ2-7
TGTGCCAGCAGCTTGGCCGGTCCAGCGGGCTACGAGCAGTACTTC
CASSLAGPAGYEQYF
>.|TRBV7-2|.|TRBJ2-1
TGTGCCAGCAGCCCTACAGGTACAACCTACAATGAGCAGTTCTTC
CASSPTGTTYNEQFF
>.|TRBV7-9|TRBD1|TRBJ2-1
TGTGCCAGCAGCGCCACGACCGGACAGGGCCCCTACAATGAGCAGTTCTTC
CASSATTGQGPYNEQFF
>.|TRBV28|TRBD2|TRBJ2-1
TGTGCCAGCACCCTCGGACTAGCGGAATACAATGAGCAGTTCTTC
CASTLGLAEYNEQFF
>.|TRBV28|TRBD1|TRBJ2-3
TGTGCCAGCAGTTTAGGGGACAGCTCCGCAGATACGCAGTATTTT
CASSLGDSSADTQYF
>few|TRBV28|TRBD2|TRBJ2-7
TGTGCCAGCTATACCTTAACTAGCGGGAGTTACGAGCAGTACTTC
CASYTLTSGSYEQYF
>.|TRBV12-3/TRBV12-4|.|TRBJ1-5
TGTGCCAGCAGTTTTGGAGTCGATCAGCCCCAGCATTTT
CASSFGVDQPQHF
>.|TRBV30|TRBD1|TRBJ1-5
TGTGCCTGGAGTGTAGGACAGGGGGATCAGCCCCAGCATTTT
CAWSVGQGDQPQHF
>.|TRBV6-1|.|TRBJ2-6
TGTGCCAGCAGTGACGGTGGAGCCGGGGCCAACGTCCTGACTTTC
CASSDGGAGANVLTF
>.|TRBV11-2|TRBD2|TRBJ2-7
TGTGCCAGCAGCTTATATGCTAGCGGGAGGTCCAGCTCCTACGAGCAGTACTTC
CASSLYASGRSSSYEQYF
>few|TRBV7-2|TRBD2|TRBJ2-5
TGTGCCAGCAGCTTGGGGACTAGTCCGTACCAAGAGACCCAGTACTTC
CASSLGTSPYQETQYF
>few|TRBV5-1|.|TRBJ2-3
TGCGCCAGCAGCCAAAGGGGGAGGGGGACTAGCACAGATACGCAGTATTTT
CASSQRGRGTSTDTQYF
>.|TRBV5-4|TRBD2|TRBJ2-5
TGTGCCAGCAGCTCACGCCAACTAGCGGGAGCCCGCCAAGAGACCCAGTACTTC
CASSSRQLAGARQETQYF
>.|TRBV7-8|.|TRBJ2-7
TGTGCCAGCAGCTTGGGGGCTAGCGGCGAGCAGTACTTC
CASSLGASGEQYF
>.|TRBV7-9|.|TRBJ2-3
TGTGCCAGCAACTGGAGGGAGGACACAGATACGCAGTATTTT
CASNWREDTDTQYF
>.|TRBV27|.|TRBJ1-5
TGTGCCAGCAGTTTATCGGGCCGCAATCAGCCCCAGCATTTT
CASSLSGRNQPQHF
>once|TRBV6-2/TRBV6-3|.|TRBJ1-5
TGTGCCAGCAGTTATCCCCAAAATACCGGGACAAGGAATCAGCCCCAGCATTTT
CASSYPQNTGTRNQPQHF